This is a list of T cell receptor beta chains from one sample in a study of blood T cell repertoires in COVID-19. The assay was immunoSEQ multiplex PCR, and TCRdb's table has in-frame clones only and misses some. This repertoire shows roughly 240,000 clones, about nine tenths found once; its top ten account for roughly 2.6%. The specimen sequenced was PBMCs or T cells enriched from blood (not recorded which). The receptors shown here come from a woman aged 25 to 39 with acute COVID-19. Each CDR3 is given with its conserved first and last residue. D genes are given only for firm matches. Only some rows state a clone size, as once, few, many or a class for expanded clones.

abundance: -; v_gene: TRBV10-2; d_gene: TRBD2; j_gene: TRBJ2-7; CDR3nt: TGCGCCAGCAGTGTTGCGTCGCGGGGGGCCCCGTACGAGCAGTACTTC; CDR3aa: CASSVASRGAPYEQYF
abundance: -; v_gene: TRBV11-2; d_gene: -; j_gene: TRBJ1-1; CDR3nt: TGTGCCAGCAGCCGAGAATTGAATCATGACACTGAAGCTTTCTTT; CDR3aa: CASSRELNHDTEAFF
abundance: -; v_gene: TRBV7-9; d_gene: -; j_gene: TRBJ2-7; CDR3nt: TGTGCCAGCAGCTCCGGCGGCGCCCACGAGCAGTACTTC; CDR3aa: CASSSGGAHEQYF
abundance: few; v_gene: TRBV12-5; d_gene: TRBD1; j_gene: TRBJ1-3; CDR3nt: TGTGCTAGTGGTTTGGCCCCCCCGACAGGGAGTGGAAACACCATATATTTT; CDR3aa: CASGLAPPTGSGNTIYF
abundance: -; v_gene: TRBV7-9; d_gene: TRBD2; j_gene: TRBJ2-1; CDR3nt: TGTGCCAGCAGCTCAGGATCGGGACTAGCGGTTTACAATGAGCAGTTCTTC; CDR3aa: CASSSGSGLAVYNEQFF
abundance: few; v_gene: TRBV19; d_gene: -; j_gene: TRBJ1-5; CDR3nt: TGTGCCAGTAGCCGGGGGGTAAATCAGCCCCAGCATTTT; CDR3aa: CASSRGVNQPQHF
abundance: -; v_gene: TRBV10-2; d_gene: -; j_gene: TRBJ1-4; CDR3nt: TGCGCCAGCAAGGGCGCAGGGGCCATAGCAACTAATGAAAAACTGTTTTTT; CDR3aa: CASKGAGAIATNEKLFF
abundance: -; v_gene: TRBV5-4; d_gene: TRBD1; j_gene: TRBJ1-2; CDR3nt: TGTGCCAGCAGCTTGGGGACAGGGGGGCCACAGAACTATGGCTACACCTTC; CDR3aa: CASSLGTGGPQNYGYTF
abundance: -; v_gene: TRBV7-9; d_gene: -; j_gene: TRBJ2-1; CDR3nt: TGTGCCAGCAGCACGGACAGCCGCCCCTACAATGAGCAGTTCTTC; CDR3aa: CASSTDSRPYNEQFF
abundance: once; v_gene: TRBV7-6; d_gene: -; j_gene: TRBJ2-2; CDR3nt: TGTGCCAGCAGCCCTGGCCCAGGGATGAACACCGGGGAGCTGTTTTTT; CDR3aa: CASSPGPGMNTGELFF
abundance: -; v_gene: TRBV10-3; d_gene: -; j_gene: TRBJ1-1; CDR3nt: TGTGCCATCAGTGCGCGCTCCGAGGGGGTACCGAACACTGAAGCTTTCTTT; CDR3aa: CAISARSEGVPNTEAFF
abundance: -; v_gene: TRBV7-9; d_gene: TRBD1; j_gene: TRBJ1-1; CDR3nt: TGTGCCAGCACCCGACAGGGGAACACTGAAGCTTTCTTT; CDR3aa: CASTRQGNTEAFF
abundance: many; v_gene: TRBV6-5; d_gene: -; j_gene: TRBJ1-2; CDR3nt: TGTGCCAGCTGGGGGGGCAACTATGGCTACACCTTC; CDR3aa: CASWGGNYGYTF
abundance: -; v_gene: TRBV4-2; d_gene: -; j_gene: TRBJ2-1; CDR3nt: TGTGCCAGCAGCCAAGATTGGCCCTACAATGAGCAGTTCTTC; CDR3aa: CASSQDWPYNEQFF
abundance: -; v_gene: TRBV16; d_gene: TRBD1; j_gene: TRBJ1-3; CDR3nt: TGTGCCAGCACCCAGGACAGGGAAAAAGGAAACACCATATATTTT; CDR3aa: CASTQDREKGNTIYF
abundance: -; v_gene: TRBV19; d_gene: -; j_gene: TRBJ1-5; CDR3nt: TGTGCCAGTAGTACCACTGCGGGGGGGTATAGCAATCAGCCCCAGCATTTT; CDR3aa: CASSTTAGGYSNQPQHF
abundance: -; v_gene: TRBV27; d_gene: -; j_gene: TRBJ2-1; CDR3nt: TGTGCCAGCAACCCGACAGGAACCTACAATGAGCAGTTCTTC; CDR3aa: CASNPTGTYNEQFF
abundance: -; v_gene: TRBV5-6; d_gene: TRBD1; j_gene: TRBJ2-7; CDR3nt: TGTGCCAGCAGCTCGGACAGGGGATACGAGCAGTACTTC; CDR3aa: CASSSDRGYEQYF
abundance: -; v_gene: TRBV5-5; d_gene: -; j_gene: TRBJ2-7; CDR3nt: TGTGCCAGCAGCAGTCTGGAGGGGGGGCACGAGCAGTACTTC; CDR3aa: CASSSLEGGHEQYF
abundance: -; v_gene: TRBV6-1; d_gene: -; j_gene: TRBJ2-2; CDR3nt: TGTGCCAGCAGTGTCAAACCGCAGTCGAACACCGGGGAGCTGTTTTTT; CDR3aa: CASSVKPQSNTGELFF
abundance: -; v_gene: TRBV27; d_gene: -; j_gene: TRBJ2-5; CDR3nt: TGTGCCAGCAGTTCCTTAGGGGCGGGGATCTCGGAGACCCAGTACTTC; CDR3aa: CASSSLGAGISETQYF
abundance: -; v_gene: TRBV2; d_gene: -; j_gene: TRBJ2-1; CDR3nt: TGTGCCAGCGGGAATAGGGACTCCCGGCAGTTCTTC; CDR3aa: CASGNRDSRQFF
abundance: -; v_gene: TRBV10-3; d_gene: -; j_gene: TRBJ2-5; CDR3nt: TGTGCCATCAGGGTGGGAGGCAGTTCTTTGCGGGGGCCGGCTGAAAAAGAGACCCAGTACTTC; CDR3aa: CAIRVGGSSLRGPAEKETQYF
abundance: once; v_gene: TRBV19; d_gene: TRBD2; j_gene: TRBJ2-1; CDR3nt: TGTGCCAGTAGCGGGAGGACCTACAATGAGCAGTTCTTC; CDR3aa: CASSGRTYNEQFF
abundance: -; v_gene: TRBV7-8; d_gene: -; j_gene: TRBJ1-3; CDR3nt: TGTGCCAGCAGCTTAGGACAGTCCAACATATATTTT; CDR3aa: CASSLGQSNIYF
abundance: -; v_gene: TRBV10-3; d_gene: TRBD1; j_gene: TRBJ1-5; CDR3nt: TGTGCCATCAGTGAGTCGAGAGGGGACAGATTCAATCAGCCCCAGCATTTT; CDR3aa: CAISESRGDRFNQPQHF
abundance: -; v_gene: TRBV7-9; d_gene: -; j_gene: TRBJ1-1; CDR3nt: TGTGCCAGCAGCAACCCGGGGGGAAGGGGTGAAGCTTTCTTT; CDR3aa: CASSNPGGRGEAFF
abundance: -; v_gene: TRBV19; d_gene: TRBD1; j_gene: TRBJ2-5; CDR3nt: TGTGCCAGTAGCAACCGGGACAGGGGCTACCAAGAGACCCAGTACTTC; CDR3aa: CASSNRDRGYQETQYF
abundance: -; v_gene: TRBV18; d_gene: TRBD1; j_gene: TRBJ2-7; CDR3nt: TGTGCCAGCTCACCCGGGACAGGACCCTCCTACGAGCAGTACTTC; CDR3aa: CASSPGTGPSYEQYF
abundance: -; v_gene: TRBV29-1; d_gene: TRBD2; j_gene: TRBJ2-3; CDR3nt: TGCAGCGTTGCTAGGCGTGGGGGAGGGGAACTCACAGATACGCAGTATTTT; CDR3aa: CSVARRGGGELTDTQYF
abundance: once; v_gene: TRBV6-5; d_gene: TRBD2; j_gene: TRBJ2-1; CDR3nt: TGTGCCAGCGGCCAGGGACTAGCCTATGAGCAGTTCTTC; CDR3aa: CASGQGLAYEQFF
abundance: -; v_gene: TRBV5-1; d_gene: -; j_gene: TRBJ2-5; CDR3nt: TGCGCCAGCAGCAAAGGGGGGGGTGAGACCCAGTACTTC; CDR3aa: CASSKGGGETQYF
abundance: -; v_gene: TRBV29-1; d_gene: -; j_gene: TRBJ1-1; CDR3nt: TGCAGCGTTGTTCGGGGTACCACTGAAGCTTTCTTT; CDR3aa: CSVVRGTTEAFF
abundance: many; v_gene: TRBV6-5; d_gene: -; j_gene: TRBJ1-6; CDR3nt: TGTGCCAGCAGGCCACGAGCCGGACCCCTCCACTTT; CDR3aa: CASRPRAGPLHF
abundance: -; v_gene: TRBV10-2; d_gene: -; j_gene: TRBJ2-7; CDR3nt: TGCGCCAGCAGTGATGGAGCTAGCGCAACCTACGAGCAGTACTTC; CDR3aa: CASSDGASATYEQYF
abundance: -; v_gene: TRBV25-1; d_gene: TRBD2; j_gene: TRBJ2-3; CDR3nt: TGTGCCAGCAGTGAATACCGAGCGGGGAGCACAGATACGCAGTATTTT; CDR3aa: CASSEYRAGSTDTQYF
abundance: -; v_gene: TRBV6-2/TRBV6-3; d_gene: -; j_gene: TRBJ1-2; CDR3nt: TGTGCCAGCAGTCCCATCACGGGGTCTGGCTACACCTTC; CDR3aa: CASSPITGSGYTF
abundance: -; v_gene: TRBV3-1/TRBV3-2; d_gene: -; j_gene: TRBJ2-7; CDR3nt: TGTGCCAGCAGCCGGCAGGGGACGTACGAGCAGTACTTC; CDR3aa: CASSRQGTYEQYF
abundance: -; v_gene: TRBV18; d_gene: TRBD1; j_gene: TRBJ2-7; CDR3nt: TGTGCCAGCTCACACCGGGACAGGCCTACATCCTACGAGCAGTACTTC; CDR3aa: CASSHRDRPTSYEQYF
abundance: -; v_gene: TRBV6-6; d_gene: TRBD2; j_gene: TRBJ2-3; CDR3nt: TGTGCCAGCAGTCCGTACGTAGCGGGGGGCCTATCAGATACGCAGTATTTT; CDR3aa: CASSPYVAGGLSDTQYF
abundance: -; v_gene: TRBV4-1; d_gene: -; j_gene: TRBJ2-1; CDR3nt: TGCGCCAGCAGCCTAGGGCTACTAGCGAGGGGGACCTTGATCTACAATGAGCAGTTCTTC; CDR3aa: CASSLGLLARGTLIYNEQFF
abundance: -; v_gene: TRBV6-5; d_gene: -; j_gene: TRBJ1-2; CDR3nt: TGTGCCAGCAAATCAATAGGACAGTCAACTGGCTACACCTTC; CDR3aa: CASKSIGQSTGYTF
abundance: -; v_gene: TRBV2; d_gene: -; j_gene: TRBJ2-1; CDR3nt: TGTGCCAGCACGGAGGGGGCCTATTTAAGGTTCTTC; CDR3aa: CASTEGAYLRFF
abundance: -; v_gene: TRBV10-3; d_gene: -; j_gene: TRBJ2-7; CDR3nt: TGTGCCATCAGTGATGGGCTCCGGCAACCCTCCTACGAGCAGTACTTC; CDR3aa: CAISDGLRQPSYEQYF
abundance: medium-sized; v_gene: TRBV30; d_gene: -; j_gene: TRBJ1-5; CDR3nt: TGTGCCTGGAGCGGGGGTCGCAATCAGCCCCAGCATTTT; CDR3aa: CAWSGGRNQPQHF
abundance: -; v_gene: TRBV5-1; d_gene: TRBD1; j_gene: TRBJ2-7; CDR3nt: TGCGCCAGCAGAAACCAAGGACAGGGCTACGAGCAGTACTTC; CDR3aa: CASRNQGQGYEQYF
abundance: -; v_gene: TRBV7-2; d_gene: -; j_gene: TRBJ1-2; CDR3nt: TGTGCCAGCAGCTTATACTCGAAAGGCTACACCTTC; CDR3aa: CASSLYSKGYTF
abundance: -; v_gene: TRBV7-9; d_gene: -; j_gene: TRBJ2-3; CDR3nt: TGTGCCAGGATGGCTCTCTCTGGCACAGATACGCAGTATTTT; CDR3aa: CARMALSGTDTQYF
abundance: -; v_gene: TRBV30; d_gene: -; j_gene: TRBJ1-2; CDR3nt: TGTGCCTGGGCCCTTGGACAGAGTGGGCATGGCTACACCTTC; CDR3aa: CAWALGQSGHGYTF
abundance: once; v_gene: TRBV18; d_gene: -; j_gene: TRBJ1-1; CDR3nt: TGTGCCAGCTCACCAATCCCCCTAGGCCCCTCGATGGGTGAAGCTTTCTTT; CDR3aa: CASSPIPLGPSMGEAFF
abundance: -; v_gene: TRBV27; d_gene: TRBD1; j_gene: TRBJ1-2; CDR3nt: TGTGCCAGCAGTTTTGACAGGGGTGGCGGCTACACCTTC; CDR3aa: CASSFDRGGGYTF
abundance: -; v_gene: TRBV5-6; d_gene: TRBD2; j_gene: TRBJ2-5; CDR3nt: TGTGCCAGCAGCTTGGGTCTAGCGGGGCTACAAGAGACCCAGTACTTC; CDR3aa: CASSLGLAGLQETQYF
abundance: -; v_gene: TRBV7-9; d_gene: TRBD2; j_gene: TRBJ2-3; CDR3nt: TGTGCCAGCAGCGTTACTAGCGGGGGGTTCAGCACAGATACGCAGTATTTT; CDR3aa: CASSVTSGGFSTDTQYF
abundance: -; v_gene: TRBV6-6; d_gene: TRBD1; j_gene: TRBJ1-1; CDR3nt: TGTGCCAGCAGTTTCGGGACAGGGGGGAACACTGAAGCTTTCTTT; CDR3aa: CASSFGTGGNTEAFF
abundance: -; v_gene: TRBV18; d_gene: -; j_gene: TRBJ1-3; CDR3nt: TGTGCCAGCTCTCTGGGACTGCCCTCTGGAAACACCATATATTTT; CDR3aa: CASSLGLPSGNTIYF
abundance: -; v_gene: TRBV27; d_gene: TRBD1; j_gene: TRBJ2-7; CDR3nt: TGTGCCAGCAGCCCATCCTCCGGGACAGTAAACTACGAGCAGTACTTC; CDR3aa: CASSPSSGTVNYEQYF
abundance: once; v_gene: TRBV12-3/TRBV12-4; d_gene: -; j_gene: TRBJ1-3; CDR3nt: TGTGCCAGCAGTATCAGTGGAAACACCATATATTTT; CDR3aa: CASSISGNTIYF